These 2 T cell receptor beta chains were sequenced from one sample in a study of shared clonotypes between healthy human individuals. The naive CD8 population came from CD45RO-negative cells selected for CCR7, without terminally differentiated effector memory CD45RA+ cells. Libraries were prepared by immunoSEQ multiplex PCR; TCRdb keeps only in-frame clonotypes and omits some of them. The data hold hundreds of thousands of clones, with about 96% observed a single time. Material: naive CD8+ T cells sorted from blood. These receptors were collected from a woman aged 25 to 39 in good health.

The chain carries TRBV5-1 and TRBJ2-5; TRBD1 aligns across 9 bases. V was pared by 4 bases and J by 4 bases, with 5 bases of the junction left unmatched. Germline loops: CDR1 SGHRS, CDR2 YFSETQ. This CDR3 has 14 amino acids. The CDR3 region is CASSALDRGETQYF. As DNA, the CDR3 is TGCGCCAGCAGCGCTCTGGACAGGGGAGAGACCCAGTACTTC.

V is TRBV4-1 and J is TRBJ1-1; D is undetermined. The CDR3 is 16 amino acids. Germline-derived CDR1 and CDR2 are MGHRA and YSYEKL. V was cut by 4 bases and J by 0 bases, with 15 bases left in between. The CDR3 spells CASSPPTGAMNTEAFF. CDR3 nucleotide sequence: TGCGCCAGCAGCCCTCCAACGGGCGCCATGAACACTGAAGCTTTCTTT.